These 13 T cell receptor beta chains were sequenced from one sample in a study of cytomegalovirus exposure and HLA in healthy donors. The PCR employed 60 Vbeta primers together with 13 Jbeta primers. Measured with immunoSEQ multiplex PCR; TCRdb has only the in-frame clones, and not every one. The sample has roughly 190,000 clones. Sequenced sample: PBMCs. The origin of the receptors is a woman younger than 30 in good health and CMV-seropositive.

The chain has TRBV30 and TRBJ1-4, with D tentatively TRBD1 (5 bases). CDR3 length equals 15 residues. The ends were cut back, 4 bases at V and 0 bases at J, with 12 bases in the middle. The germline gives CDR1 GTSNPN, CDR2 SVGIG (reference sequence). CDR3 amino acids: CAWTRGVATNEKLFF. The DNA for the CDR3 is TGTGCCTGGACCCGGGGGGTCGCAACTAATGAAAAACTGTTTTTT.

The rearrangement uses TRBV27 and TRBJ2-4; D might be TRBD1 (5 bases). The CDR3 contains 14 residues. Germline CDR1 and CDR2: MNHEY and SMNVEV (reference sequence). The V and J ends lost 5 bases and 2 bases respectively, with 10 bases between them. The CDR3 sequence: CASSPQGSKNIQYF. In DNA form, the CDR3 reads TGTGCCAGCAGTCCTCAGGGTTCCAAAAACATTCAGTACTTC.

The chain uses TRBV9 and TRBJ1-2; a weak D match, TRBD1 (5 bases). CDR1 is SGDLS, CDR2 YYNGEE, per germline. V was clipped by 0 bases and J by 5 bases, with 20 bases between them. CDR3 length equals 17 residues. CDR3 sequence (DNA): TGTGCCAGCAGCGTAGAAGGTATTGGGGCCCCCGGGTATGGCTACACCTTC. Its protein is CASSVEGIGAPGYGYTF.

DNA of the CDR3: TGTGCCAGTAGCCAGGGACAGGGGTATTCACCCCTCCACTTT. This translates into CASSQGQGYSPLHF. The chain joins TRBV19 to TRBJ1-6, with TRBD1 matching 10 bases. The V segment lost 6 bases and the J segment 8 bases; nucleotides outside the gene matches: 4. CDR3 length equals 14 residues. CDR1 is LNHDA and CDR2 is SQIVND in the germline V gene (reference sequence).

The chain recombines TRBV30 with TRBJ1-2, with D tentatively TRBD1 (5 bases). Germline CDR1 GTSNPN, CDR2 SVGIG (reference sequence). Deletions cut 2 bases from V and 5 bases from J, with 12 bases between. The CDR3 totals 13 residues. CDR3 sequence reads: CAWSLPGSYGYTF. The CDR3 coding sequence is TGTGCCTGGAGTCTTCCAGGGTCGTATGGCTACACCTTC.

The chain is built from TRBV29-1 and TRBJ1-1; possible D gene TRBD1, 6 bases. V lost 3 bases and J 0 bases, leaving 11 bases between the germline ends. The CDR3 sequence is 14 residues long. Germline CDR1 is SQVTM and CDR2 is ANQGSEA. As DNA, the CDR3 is TGCAGCGTTGACTTCGGGACACTGAACACTGAAGCTTTCTTT. It codes for CSVDFGTLNTEAFF.

The gene calls are TRBV4-2 and TRBJ2-7, with 7 bases fitting TRBD1. This CDR3 has 15 residues. Germline assignment: CDR1 LGHNA and CDR2 YNFKEQ. The J segment lost 5 bases and the V segment lost 2 bases, leaving 9 bases of the junction unmatched. CDR3 sequence (DNA): TGTGCCAGCAGCCAACTCCAGACAGGGATCCACGAGCAGTACTTC. Translating it yields CASSQLQTGIHEQYF.

The chain couples TRBV6-5 to TRBJ2-1; no firm D call. Germline CDR1 reads MNHEY; CDR2 reads SVGAGI. CDR3 length: 12 amino acids. V was clipped by 4 bases and J by 3 bases, with 4 bases between them. CDR3 DNA sequence: TGTGCCAGCAGTTCCGGCTACAATGAGCAGTTCTTC. Its translation is CASSSGYNEQFF.

This chain uses TRBV13 with TRBJ2-2; 7 positions match TRBD1. V lost 0 bases and J lost 5; bases outside the gene matches: 3. The CDR3 covers 15 residues. The germline CDR1 and CDR2 sequences are PRHDT and FYEKMQ (reference sequence). As DNA, the CDR3 is TGTGCCAGCAGCTTAGGACAGGGGAGTACCGGGGAGCTGTTTTTT. Its translation is CASSLGQGSTGELFF.

This sequence joins TRBV7-2 and TRBJ2-5; unclear D gene. The length of the CDR3 is 12 residues. V lost 4 bases and J 5 bases, leaving 8 bases between the germline ends. Per germline, CDR1 SGHTA and CDR2 FQGNSA. CDR3 nucleotide sequence: TGTGCCAGCAGCTACCTAATGGAGACCCAGTACTTC. Residues: CASSYLMETQYF.

The chain carries TRBV7-7 and TRBJ1-1, with a tentative D call TRBD1 (5 bases). Germline CDR1 and CDR2: SSHAT and FNYEAQ (reference sequence). This CDR3 contains 14 residues. V lost 5 bases and J lost 1, with 11 bases in between. Written as DNA, the CDR3 is TGTGCCAGCAGCGAACAGACAGAGAACACTGAAGCTTTCTTT. It specifies CASSEQTENTEAFF.

The chain joins TRBV2 to TRBJ1-1, with unresolved D. This CDR3 contains 13 residues. Germline CDR1 SNHLY, CDR2 FYNNEI. V was shortened by 9 bases and J by 4 bases, with 15 bases between the two germline ends. CDR3 protein: CASSRGEGTEAFF. CDR3 nucleotide sequence: TGTGCCAGTTCTCGCGGGGAAGGCACTGAAGCTTTCTTT.

The rearrangement uses TRBV7-2 and TRBJ2-1, with D perhaps TRBD1 (6 bases). The V end lost 1 base, the J end lost 7 bases, and 11 bases lay between the germline ends. There are 14 residues in the CDR3. CDR1 and CDR2 from the germline V gene are SGHTA and FQGNSA. CDR3: CASSLDRGLNEQFF. Here the CDR3 DNA reads TGTGCCAGCAGCTTAGATAGGGGGTTGAATGAGCAGTTCTTC. Complete variable domain (other parts from reference TRBV7-2 and TRBJ2-1): GAGVSQSPSNKVTEKGKDVELRCDPISGHTALYWYRQSLGQGLEFLIYFQGNSAPDKSGLPSDRFSAERTGGSVSTLTIQRTQQEDSAVYLCASSLDRGLNEQFFGPGTRLTVL.